This T cell receptor (beta chain) was identified during a study of OX40 agonist ivuxolimab in advanced cancers. General observations from the study: In general, CD8+ T cells held more expanded clones than CD4+ did, on average.

TCRdb's copy holds only in-frame clones and misses some; the assay was immunoSEQ multiplex PCR. The sample includes 75,000 to 95,000 clones, over 75% seen only once; the top ten take about 2.1%. This clone appeared once. The antigen is undetermined. Germline CDR1 reads SGHKS; CDR2 reads YYEKEE (reference sequence). CDR3 size: 13 residues. Trimming removed 0 bases from V and 12 bases from J, with 14 bases in between. The clonotype originates from an adult with an advanced solid tumor such as melanoma, head and neck, liver or kidney cancer. This specimen consisted of CD4+ or CD8+ T cells sorted from blood, obtained in a trial of the OX40 agonist ivuxolimab. The V gene is TRBV5-5, the J gene TRBJ2-3, with D tentatively TRBD1 (6 bases). The CDR3 nucleotides read TGTGCCAGCAGCTTGGAATTGACGGGACATCAGTATTTT. Its translation: CASSLELTGHQYF.